This TCR beta chain stems from a study of T-cell memory formation after mild COVID-19. Notes on this clonotype: With a much larger clone just one base away, this may be a read error.

TCRdb reanalysed the 5' RACE reads using MiXCR and keeps one entry per CDR3 protein. This table has roughly 550,000 distinct CDR3 sequences, approximately 20% appearing once. V was pared by 6 bases and J by 4 bases, with 14 bases between. The CDR3 has 14 residues. CDR1 is SGHRS and CDR2 is YFSETQ in the germline V gene. The sequencing input was PBMCs or a T cell subset sorted from them (not recorded which). The chain combines TRBV5-1 with TRBJ2-1, with TRBD1 as a possible D gene (5 bases). This clonotype was obtained from an adult woman who had mild COVID-19 (a few samples of this study predate the infection). Cell type and time point are not known. Here the CDR3 reads CASMDWGAYNEQFF. DNA for the CDR3: TGCGCCAGCATGGATTGGGGCGCTTACAATGAGCAGTTCTTC.